These 31 T cell receptor beta chains came from one sample sequenced in a study of T cells after yellow fever vaccination (dated by TCRdb to the late 2010s). Library preparation was by 5' RACE. The sequencing machine was an Illumina HiSeq 2500. The public reads were run again by TCRdb, first through fastp at Q25 and then through MiXCR, and only productive beta chains were kept. Entries are consolidated by CDR3 protein sequence, retaining the most common genes and DNA. The sample data list under 300,000 distinct CDR3 sequences, and 6.9% of these were observed just once. The top ten clones comprise 0.85% of the sample. Per the publication, the treatment or condition label means: live attenuated yellow fever vaccine strain. The specimen was CD4+ T cells sorted from PBMCs, collected 15 days after the yellow fever booster vaccination. The source of these receptors is a young man who received the YFV17D yellow fever vaccine.

This chain joins TRBV9 and TRBJ2-3, with 8 bases aligning to TRBD2. CDR3 size: 19 residues. V was pared by 0 bases and J by 3 bases, with 15 bases of the junction left unmatched. The germline V gene encodes CDR1 SGDLS and CDR2 YYNGEE. The chain's CDR3 is CASSVATRKTGGPTDTQYF. The DNA of the CDR3 is TGTGCCAGCAGCGTAGCTACCCGGAAGACGGGAGGGCCTACAGATACGCAGTATTTT.

J is TRBJ1-6 and V is TRBV7-8, with D hard to call. V was cut by 4 bases and J by 7 bases, with 8 bases left in between. The CDR3 totals 13 residues. CDR1 and CDR2 from the germline V gene are SGHVS and FQNEAQ. The CDR3: CASSSLLNSPLHF. The CDR3 nucleotides are TGTGCCAGCAGCTCACTCCTCAATTCACCCCTCCACTTT.

This clonotype was counted between two and nine times. The chain joins TRBV28 to TRBJ1-1, with TRBD1 identical over 9 bases. Germline CDR1 and CDR2: MDHEN and SYDVKM. After removal of 6 bases from V and 1 base from J, the junction contained 3 bases not matched to a gene. The CDR3 runs 14 residues. The CDR3 region has the DNA TGTGCCAGCAGCTCGGGACAGGGGAACACTGAAGCTTTCTTT. It encodes CASSSGQGNTEAFF.

This clonotype was found a few times. The chain couples TRBV7-8 to TRBJ2-5; 10 bases are shared with TRBD1. CDR1 is SGHVS, CDR2 FQNEAQ, per germline. The CDR3 is made up of 16 amino acids. The trim removed 4 bases at V and 7 bases at J, leaving 12 bases unmatched. CDR3 amino acids: CASSSHRDRGPPTQYF. The CDR3 coding sequence is TGTGCCAGCAGCTCACACCGGGACAGGGGCCCGCCGACCCAGTACTTC. The whole variable domain, remainder taken from reference TRBV7-8 and TRBJ2-5, is GAGVSQSPRYKVAKRGQDVALRCDPISGHVSLFWYQQALGQGPEFLTYFQNEAQLDKSGLPSDRFFAERPEGSVSTLKIQRTQQEDSAVYLCASSSHRDRGPPTQYFGPGTRLLVL.

V gene TRBV10-3 combines with J gene TRBJ2-3; D uncertain. The CDR3 is 14 amino acids. V lost 8 bases, J lost 1 base, and 13 bases lay in between. CDR1 is ENHRY and CDR2 is SYGVKD in the germline V gene. CDR3 amino acids: CAILGNTGTDTQYF. The DNA for the CDR3 is TGTGCCATCCTTGGGAACACCGGCACAGATACGCAGTATTTT.

The CDR3 DNA follows: TGTGCCAGCACCCGCCAACAGGGACTACAAGAGACCCAGTACTTC. The encoded protein is CASTRQQGLQETQYF. The chain employs TRBV7-6 and TRBJ2-5, with D maybe TRBD2 (7 bases). Deletions cut 7 bases from V and 2 bases from J, with 17 bases between. The CDR3 contains 15 residues. Germline assignment: CDR1 SGHVS and CDR2 FNYEAQ.

This clonotype was counted a few times. This chain uses TRBV28 with TRBJ2-5, with D tentatively TRBD1 (6 bases). The CDR3 contains 14 residues. Germline V lookup: CDR1 MDHEN, CDR2 SYDVKM. V was trimmed by 4 bases and J by 5 bases, leaving 14 bases between them. The CDR3: CASSSGQSAETQYF. For the CDR3, the DNA is TGTGCCAGCAGTTCTGGACAGAGTGCGGAGACCCAGTACTTC.

This clonotype has at least ten counts. This chain joins TRBV11-2 and TRBJ2-5; a possible D gene is TRBD1 (6 bases). Deletions cut 4 bases from V and 5 bases from J, with 17 bases between. There are 15 residues in the CDR3. Germline V gives CDR1 SGHAT, CDR2 FQNNGV. Here the CDR3 reads CASSSDSRGWETQYF. DNA of the CDR3: TGTGCCAGCAGCTCCGACTCCAGGGGCTGGGAGACCCAGTACTTC.

The genes are TRBV5-1 and TRBJ2-1, with 7 bases fitting TRBD2. Per the germline V gene, CDR1 is SGHRS and CDR2 is YFSETQ. The V and J ends lost 3 bases and 4 bases, in that order; junction bases with no gene match: 4. This CDR3 has 14 residues. CDR3 coding DNA: TGCGCCAGCAGCTCCGGGACTATGTACAATGAGCAGTTCTTC. Amino acids: CASSSGTMYNEQFF.

The rearrangement joins TRBV24-1 to TRBJ2-3; 8 nucleotides agree with TRBD2. J gave up 5 bases and V 2 bases, and 17 bases lay outside the gene matches. Germline V gene data show CDR1 as KGHDR and CDR2 as SFDVKD. This CDR3 is 19 amino acids long. CDR3 loop: CATSDSTRAGEGFVDTQYF. The CDR3 DNA reads as TGTGCCACCAGTGATTCAACGCGAGCGGGAGAGGGTTTTGTAGATACGCAGTATTTT.

This clonotype was seen repeatedly, ten times or more. This chain connects TRBV20-1 to TRBJ2-7; D not resolved. Germline CDR1 and CDR2: DFQATT and SNEGSKA (reference sequence). The CDR3 covers 14 residues. V shed 1 base and J shed 3 bases, with 13 bases lying between them. The CDR3 loop reads CSARAFGSVYEQYF. Written as DNA, the CDR3 is TGCAGTGCTAGAGCCTTCGGCAGCGTCTACGAGCAGTACTTC.

This clonotype was counted many times. The chain is built from TRBV5-1 and TRBJ2-7; 9 nucleotides match TRBD1. The germline V gene has CDR1 SGHRS and CDR2 YFSETQ. The J segment lost 5 bases and the V segment lost 5 bases, leaving 8 bases of the junction unmatched. This CDR3 spans 14 amino acids. The DNA of the CDR3 is TGCGCCAGCAGTTCCGGGACAGGGCTCCACGAGCAGTACTTC. Residues: CASSSGTGLHEQYF. The full variable domain, completed using reference TRBV5-1 and TRBJ2-7, is KAGVTQTPRYLIKTRGQQVTLSCSPISGHRSVSWYQQTPGQGLQFLFEYFSETQRNKGNFPGRFSGRQFSNSRSEMNVSTLELGDSALYLCASSSGTGLHEQYFGPGTRLTVT.

The J gene is TRBJ2-3, the V gene TRBV7-3; no clear D. Germline V gene lookup returns CDR1 SGHTA and CDR2 FQGTGA. There are 13 residues in the CDR3. The germline V and J ends were trimmed by 6 bases and 4 bases, with 11 bases remaining between them. CDR3 in amino acids: CASSHGPADTQYF. In DNA, the CDR3 is TGTGCCAGCAGTCACGGACCCGCAGATACGCAGTATTTT.

Many counts were recorded for this clonotype. The chain is built from TRBV10-3 and TRBJ2-3; TRBD2 agrees at 9 bases. This CDR3 contains 15 residues. After removal of 4 bases from V and 4 bases from J, the junction contained 6 bases not matched to a gene. The germline CDR1 and CDR2 sequences are ENHRY and SYGVKD. Here the CDR3 DNA reads TGTGCCATCAGTGGACTAGCGGCCTCCGCAGATACGCAGTATTTT. Translating gives CAISGLAASADTQYF.

This clonotype was observed many times. The chain recombines TRBV7-9 with TRBJ2-4, with 9 positions matching TRBD1. The CDR3 is 17 residues long. Unmatched junction bases numbered 12, after V lost 5 bases and J lost 4 bases. CDR1 SEHNR and CDR2 FQNEAQ come from the germline V gene (reference sequence). The CDR3, as DNA: TGTGCCAGCAGCCCTCTCCAAACAGGGGGCGGGAAAAACATTCAGTACTTC. Translating it yields CASSPLQTGGGKNIQYF. The whole variable domain, filled in from reference TRBV7-9 and TRBJ2-4, reads DTGVSQNPRHKITKRGQNVTFRCDPISEHNRLYWYRQTLGQGPEFLTYFQNEAQLEKSRLLSDRFSAERPKGSFSTLEIQRTEQGDSAMYLCASSPLQTGGGKNIQYFGAGTRLSVL.

This clonotype has only a few counts. The chain uses TRBV20-1 and TRBJ2-4, with a possible D match to TRBD1 (5 bases). Trimming left V 1 base short and J 7 bases short, with 14 bases between. Germline lookup yields CDR1 DFQATT and CDR2 SNEGSKA (reference sequence). CDR3 size: 14 residues. DNA of the CDR3: TGCAGTGCTAGAGCGGCAGGGATGACGAACATTCAGTACTTC. The encoded protein is CSARAAGMTNIQYF.

This rearrangement joins TRBV7-2 to TRBJ2-1; 13 bases fit TRBD2. The germline CDR1 and CDR2 sequences are SGHTA and FQGNSA. V was pared by 5 bases and J by 5 bases, with 9 bases of the junction left unmatched. The CDR3 contains 17 residues. CDR3 DNA sequence: TGTGCCAGCAGCCCCCGACTAGCGGGAGGCCTCCACAATGAGCAGTTCTTC. Encoded protein: CASSPRLAGGLHNEQFF.

This clonotype was detected only a few times. This chain joins TRBV4-3 and TRBJ2-1, with D tentatively TRBD1 (6 bases). Germline V lookup: CDR1 LGHNA, CDR2 YSLEER. CDR3 size: 15 residues. Deletions cut 1 base from V and 3 bases from J, with 10 bases between. The CDR3 is CASSQARTDYNEQFF. The CDR3 DNA reads TGCGCCAGCAGCCAAGCAAGGACAGACTACAATGAGCAGTTCTTC.

This clonotype has just a few counts. The CDR3: CASSYGGVTDTQYF. CDR3 nucleotides: TGTGCCAGCAGCTATGGCGGAGTCACAGATACGCAGTATTTT. This sequence joins TRBV7-2 and TRBJ2-3; the D is unclear. Germline CDR1 reads SGHTA; CDR2 reads FQGNSA. The CDR3 runs to 14 residues. V gave up 4 bases and J gave up 2 bases, with 10 bases separating them. The full variable domain, its missing parts supplied by reference TRBV7-2 and TRBJ2-3, is GAGVSQSPSNKVTEKGKDVELRCDPISGHTALYWYRQSLGQGLEFLIYFQGNSAPDKSGLPSDRFSAERTGGSVSTLTIQRTQQEDSAVYLCASSYGGVTDTQYFGPGTRLTVL.

This clonotype came up many times. V and J are TRBV28 and TRBJ1-2; the D gene is possibly TRBD1 (5 bases). This CDR3 has 13 amino acids. V lost 6 bases and J 8 bases, leaving 16 bases between the germline ends. Germline CDR1 reads MDHEN; CDR2 reads SYDVKM. The CDR3 region is CASRPPTAGGYTF. CDR3 coding DNA: TGTGCCAGCAGGCCCCCGACAGCCGGAGGCTACACCTTC.

This clonotype has a count of ten or more. The CDR3: CASSQGGGPTDTQYF. In nucleotides, the CDR3 is TGTGCCAGCAGCCAAGGGGGGGGACCGACAGATACGCAGTATTTT. V is TRBV4-2 and J is TRBJ2-3; TRBD2 matches 7 bases. Per germline, CDR1 LGHNA and CDR2 YNFKEQ. Trimming took 1 base from V and 3 from J; bases not matched to a gene: 4. This CDR3 contains 15 residues.

This clonotype was detected ten times or more. The chain has TRBV20-1 and TRBJ1-6; TRBD1 aligns across 10 bases. The CDR3 length is 16 residues. From germline, CDR1 is DFQATT and CDR2 SNEGSKA (reference sequence). V was clipped by 6 bases and J by 9 bases; unmatched bases: 14. The CDR3 region is CSAGDRGLARGSPLHF. CDR3 DNA: TGCAGTGCGGGGGACAGGGGCCTAGCAAGAGGTTCACCCCTCCACTTT.

The table lists this clonotype with a few counts. The J gene is TRBJ2-5, the V gene TRBV4-3; D is ambiguous. V gave up 0 bases and J gave up 2 bases, with 4 bases separating them. Looked up from germline, CDR1 is LGHNA and CDR2 is YSLEER. This CDR3 region has 13 residues. CDR3 loop: CASSQDPQETQYF. CDR3 bases: TGCGCCAGCAGCCAAGACCCTCAAGAGACCCAGTACTTC.

The V and J genes are TRBV20-1 and TRBJ2-7, with D perhaps TRBD1 (5 bases). Germline V gives CDR1 DFQATT, CDR2 SNEGSKA (reference sequence). The CDR3 contains 14 residues. Trimming stripped 5 bases from V and 3 bases from J, with 17 bases between. Written as DNA, the CDR3 is TGCAGTGCTGTTAGTCAGGGTGGATACTACGAGCAGTACTTC. It translates to CSAVSQGGYYEQYF.

This clonotype has more than one count but fewer than ten. The rearrangement links TRBV4-2 to TRBJ1-5; D remains unclear. Germline CDR1 and CDR2: LGHNA and YNFKEQ. V lost 0 bases, J lost 4 bases, and 10 bases lay in between. The CDR3 contains 15 residues. The CDR3 region is CASSQEFRGNQPQHF. The CDR3 DNA is TGTGCCAGCAGCCAAGAGTTCCGGGGTAATCAGCCCCAGCATTTT.

V usage is TRBV7-9 and J usage is TRBJ2-1; D uncertain. The V gene lost 2 bases and the J gene lost 7 bases, with 15 bases spanning the gap. Per germline, CDR1 SEHNR and CDR2 FQNEAQ (reference sequence). The CDR3 contains 15 residues. The DNA for the CDR3 is TGTGCCAGCAGCTTATTGACTGGCCTGGGAAATGAGCAGTTCTTC. Amino acid sequence: CASSLLTGLGNEQFF.

This clonotype was seen at least ten times. The V gene is TRBV20-1, the J gene TRBJ2-7; the match to TRBD1 covers 10 bases. Germline V gene sequence: CDR1 DFQATT, CDR2 SNEGSKA (reference sequence). After removal of 4 bases from V and 6 bases from J, the junction contained 18 bases not matched to a gene. This CDR3 comprises 17 residues. The CDR3 region is CSAIGTGAGTGVSEQYF. The DNA for the CDR3 is TGCAGTGCTATCGGCACGGGAGCCGGGACAGGGGTTAGCGAGCAGTACTTC.

The chain employs TRBV20-1 and TRBJ1-1; D is perhaps TRBD1 (5 bases). Germline assignment: CDR1 DFQATT and CDR2 SNEGSKA (reference sequence). V was pared by 4 bases and J by 7 bases, with 19 bases between. The CDR3 is made up of 14 amino acids. The DNA for the CDR3 is TGCAGTGCTACCAGGCCCCGGGACCCTCTTGAAGCTTTCTTT. It yields the protein CSATRPRDPLEAFF.

This clonotype was recorded many times. This chain uses TRBV20-1 with TRBJ2-7; maybe TRBD2 (5 bases). Germline CDR1 and CDR2: DFQATT and SNEGSKA (reference sequence). V was pared by 5 bases and J by 2 bases, with 13 bases between. The CDR3 runs 13 residues. The CDR3 here is CSAADSGTYEQYF. The DNA for the CDR3 is TGCAGTGCTGCGGACTCGGGGACCTACGAGCAGTACTTC.

This clonotype appeared many times. The junction departs from germline at one end; a sequencing error may be responsible. The chain employs TRBV20-1 and TRBJ1-6, with 7 bases that match TRBD1. Germline lookup yields CDR1 DFQATT and CDR2 SNEGSKA (reference sequence). The CDR3 is made up of 16 amino acids. The CDR3 loop is CSAGDRAGTYNSPLHF. The CDR3 DNA reads TGCAGTGCTGGAGACAGGGCGGGCACCTATAATTCACCCCTCCACTTT.

This clonotype was picked up many times. This chain's CDR3 is CASSPGGNEKLFF. CDR3 nucleotide sequence: TGTGCCAGCAGCCCCGGCGGCAATGAAAAACTGTTTTTT. The gene calls are TRBV7-8 and TRBJ1-4; no definite D call. The CDR3 loop spans 13 amino acids. With 5 bases removed from V and 5 bases from J, the gap between germline ends came to 9 bases. CDR1 is SGHVS and CDR2 is FQNEAQ in the germline V gene.